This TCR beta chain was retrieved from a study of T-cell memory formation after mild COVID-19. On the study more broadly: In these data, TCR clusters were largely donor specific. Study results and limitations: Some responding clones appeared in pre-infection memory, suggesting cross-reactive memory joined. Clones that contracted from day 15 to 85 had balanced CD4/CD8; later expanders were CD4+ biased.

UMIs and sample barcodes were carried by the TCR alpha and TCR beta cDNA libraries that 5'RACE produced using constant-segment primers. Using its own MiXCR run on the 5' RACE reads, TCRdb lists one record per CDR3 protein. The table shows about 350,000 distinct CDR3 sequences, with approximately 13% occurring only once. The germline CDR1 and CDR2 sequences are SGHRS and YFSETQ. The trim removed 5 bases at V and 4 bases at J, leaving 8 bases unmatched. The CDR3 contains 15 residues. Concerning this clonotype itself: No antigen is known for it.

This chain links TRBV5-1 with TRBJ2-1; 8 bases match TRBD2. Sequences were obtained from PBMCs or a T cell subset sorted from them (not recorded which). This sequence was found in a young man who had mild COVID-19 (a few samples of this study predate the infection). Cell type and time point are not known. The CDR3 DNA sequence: TGCGCCAGCAGTTTTTTAGCGGGGTTTTACAATGAGCAGTTCTTC. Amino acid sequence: CASSFLAGFYNEQFF.